This T cell receptor beta chain derives from a study of blood T cell repertoires in COVID-19. On the study more broadly: Both acute and convalescent COVID-19 samples were obtained from the United States, Italy and Spain. PBMCs, B-cell-depleted T cells, or T cells provided the cDNA or gDNA that made up the material.

Methods used by the authors: Counts of nucleated cells, estimated from reference gene primer amplification, were obtained. Produced via immunoSEQ multiplex PCR; TCRdb's table is partial and in-frame only. V and J calls and clone size are copied from that table; D and trimming were computed from the DNA. The sample includes under 100,000 clones, more than 75% seen only once; the top ten take about 18%. Between the trimmed V and J ends, which lost 3 bases and 1 base, there was a span of 15 bases. The germline gives CDR1 SEHNR, CDR2 FQNEAQ (reference sequence). The CDR3 sequence is 16 residues long. The chain is built from TRBV7-9 and TRBJ1-1; weak D call: TRBD1 (5 bases). The sequence was collected from a human donor in a cohort sampled during active COVID-19. Sequencing input: peripheral blood. The CDR3 bases are TGTGCCAGCAGCTTGGCACAGGCCCTTTGGAACACTGAAGCTTTCTTT. Its protein product is CASSLAQALWNTEAFF. The full variable domain, its missing parts supplied by reference TRBV7-9 and TRBJ1-1, is DTGVSQNPRHKITKRGQNVTFRCDPISEHNRLYWYRQTLGQGPEFLTYFQNEAQLEKSRLLSDRFSAERPKGSFSTLEIQRTEQGDSAMYLCASSLAQALWNTEAFFGQGTRLTVV.